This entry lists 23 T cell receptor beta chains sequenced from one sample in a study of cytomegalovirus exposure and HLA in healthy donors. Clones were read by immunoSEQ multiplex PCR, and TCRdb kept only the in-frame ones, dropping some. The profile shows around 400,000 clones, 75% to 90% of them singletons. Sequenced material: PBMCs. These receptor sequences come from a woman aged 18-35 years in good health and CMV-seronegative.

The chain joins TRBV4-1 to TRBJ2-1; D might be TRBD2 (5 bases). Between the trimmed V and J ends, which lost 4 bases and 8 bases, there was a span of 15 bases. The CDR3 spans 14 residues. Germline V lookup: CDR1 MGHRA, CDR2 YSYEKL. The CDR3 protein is CASSLEDSSDEQFF. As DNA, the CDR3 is TGCGCCAGCAGCCTCGAGGACTCCTCCGATGAGCAGTTCTTC.

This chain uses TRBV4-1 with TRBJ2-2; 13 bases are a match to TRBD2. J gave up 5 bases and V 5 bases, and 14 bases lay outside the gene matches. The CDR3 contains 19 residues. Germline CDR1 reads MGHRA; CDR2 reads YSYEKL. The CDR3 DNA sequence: TGCGCCAGCAGCGGACTGCAGGGACTAGCGGGATGGGGGACCGGGGAGCTGTTTTTT. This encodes CASSGLQGLAGWGTGELFF.

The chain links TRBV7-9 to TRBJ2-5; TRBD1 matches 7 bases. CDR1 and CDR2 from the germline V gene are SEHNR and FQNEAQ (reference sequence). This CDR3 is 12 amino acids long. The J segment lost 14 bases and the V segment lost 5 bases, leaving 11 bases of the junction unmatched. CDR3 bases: TGTGCCAGCAGCCCCGGGACAGCCGTTCTCTACTTC. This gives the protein CASSPGTAVLYF.

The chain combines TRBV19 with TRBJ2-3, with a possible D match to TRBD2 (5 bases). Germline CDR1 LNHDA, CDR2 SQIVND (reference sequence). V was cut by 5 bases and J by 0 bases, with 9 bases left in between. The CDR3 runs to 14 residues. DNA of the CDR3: TGTGCCAGTAGTCCCAGCGGAAGCACAGATACGCAGTATTTT. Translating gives CASSPSGSTDTQYF.

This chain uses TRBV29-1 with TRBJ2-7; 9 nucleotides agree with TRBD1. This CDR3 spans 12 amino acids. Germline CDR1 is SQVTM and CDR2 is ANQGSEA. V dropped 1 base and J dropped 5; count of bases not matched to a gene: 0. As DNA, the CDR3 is TGCAGCGTTGAAGGACAGGGGGACGAGCAGTACTTC. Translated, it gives CSVEGQGDEQYF.

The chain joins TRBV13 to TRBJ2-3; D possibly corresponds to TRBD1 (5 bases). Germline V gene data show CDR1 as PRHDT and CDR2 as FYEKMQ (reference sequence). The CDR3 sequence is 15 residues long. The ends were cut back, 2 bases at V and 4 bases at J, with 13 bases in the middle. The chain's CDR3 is CASSLWQGSSDTQYF. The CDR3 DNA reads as TGTGCCAGCAGCTTATGGCAGGGATCTTCAGATACGCAGTATTTT. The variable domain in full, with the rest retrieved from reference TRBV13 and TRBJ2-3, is AAGVIQSPRHLIKEKRETATLKCYPIPRHDTVYWYQQGPGQDPQFLISFYEKMQSDKGSIPDRFSAQQFSDYHSELNMSSLELGDSALYFCASSLWQGSSDTQYFGPGTRLTVL.

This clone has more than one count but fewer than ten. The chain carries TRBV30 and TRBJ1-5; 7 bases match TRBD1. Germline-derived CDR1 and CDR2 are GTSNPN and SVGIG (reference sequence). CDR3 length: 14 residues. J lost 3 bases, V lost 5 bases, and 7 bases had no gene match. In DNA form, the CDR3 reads TGTGCCTGGGCGACAGGGACTGCCAATCAGCCCCAGCATTTT. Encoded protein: CAWATGTANQPQHF.

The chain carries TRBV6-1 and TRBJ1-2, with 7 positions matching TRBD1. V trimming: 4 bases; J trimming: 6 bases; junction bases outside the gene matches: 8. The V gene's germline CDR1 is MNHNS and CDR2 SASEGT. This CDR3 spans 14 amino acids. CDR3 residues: CASSVNRGGNGYTF. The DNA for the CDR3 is TGTGCCAGCAGTGTAAACAGGGGTGGTAATGGCTACACCTTC.

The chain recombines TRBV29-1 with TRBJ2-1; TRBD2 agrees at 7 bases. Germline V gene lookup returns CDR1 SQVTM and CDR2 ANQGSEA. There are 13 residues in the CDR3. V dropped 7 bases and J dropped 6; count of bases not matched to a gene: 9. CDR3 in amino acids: CSARLAGFNEQFF. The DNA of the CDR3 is TGCAGCGCGCGACTAGCAGGCTTCAATGAGCAGTTCTTC.

The CDR3 reads CAPWTGGVSGANVLTF. CDR3 nucleotide sequence: TGTGCCCCTTGGACAGGGGGCGTCTCTGGGGCCAACGTCCTGACTTTC. The chain carries TRBV10-3 and TRBJ2-6, with TRBD1 matching 11 bases. The CDR3 loop spans 16 amino acids. Trimming removed 11 bases from V and 0 bases from J; junction bases left unmatched: 6. In germline, CDR1 is ENHRY, CDR2 SYGVKD.

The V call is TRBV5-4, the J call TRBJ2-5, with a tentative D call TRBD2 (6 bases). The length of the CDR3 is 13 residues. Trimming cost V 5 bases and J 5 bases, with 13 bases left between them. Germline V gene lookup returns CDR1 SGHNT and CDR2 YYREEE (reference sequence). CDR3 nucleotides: TGTGCCAGCAGGGAGGGCCTCGGGGAGACCCAGTACTTC. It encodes CASREGLGETQYF.

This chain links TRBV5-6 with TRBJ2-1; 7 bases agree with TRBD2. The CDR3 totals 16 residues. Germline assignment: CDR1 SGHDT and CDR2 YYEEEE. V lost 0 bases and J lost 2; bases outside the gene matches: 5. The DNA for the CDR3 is TGTGCCAGCAGCTTGGAGGGAGCGGGGACCTACAATGAGCAGTTCTTC. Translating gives CASSLEGAGTYNEQFF.

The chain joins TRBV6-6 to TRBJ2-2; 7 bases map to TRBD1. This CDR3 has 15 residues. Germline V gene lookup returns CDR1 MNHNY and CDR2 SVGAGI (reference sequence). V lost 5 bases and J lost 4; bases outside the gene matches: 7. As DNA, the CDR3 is TGTGCCAGCAGTCTCTCGGACAGGAGCACCGGGGAGCTGTTTTTT. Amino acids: CASSLSDRSTGELFF.

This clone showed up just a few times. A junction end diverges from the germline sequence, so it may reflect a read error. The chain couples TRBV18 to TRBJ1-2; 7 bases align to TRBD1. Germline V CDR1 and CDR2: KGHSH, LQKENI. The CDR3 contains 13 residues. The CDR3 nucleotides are TGTGCCAGCTCACCACAGGAGGGGGCGGTCGGTAACTTC. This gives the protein CASSPQEGAVGNF.

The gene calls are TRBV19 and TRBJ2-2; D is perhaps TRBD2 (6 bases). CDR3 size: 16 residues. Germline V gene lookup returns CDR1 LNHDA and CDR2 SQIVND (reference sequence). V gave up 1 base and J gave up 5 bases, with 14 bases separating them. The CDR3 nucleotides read TGTGCCAGTAGTATAGGGGGGTCAGGGAGGACCGGGGAGCTGTTTTTT. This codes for CASSIGGSGRTGELFF.

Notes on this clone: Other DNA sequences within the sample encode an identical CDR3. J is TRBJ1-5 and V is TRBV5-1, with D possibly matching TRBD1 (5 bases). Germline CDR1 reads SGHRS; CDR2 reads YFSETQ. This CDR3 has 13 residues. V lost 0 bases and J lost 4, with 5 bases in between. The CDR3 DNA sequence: TGCGCCAGCAGCTTGGCAGGGAATCAGCCCCAGCATTTT. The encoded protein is CASSLAGNQPQHF.

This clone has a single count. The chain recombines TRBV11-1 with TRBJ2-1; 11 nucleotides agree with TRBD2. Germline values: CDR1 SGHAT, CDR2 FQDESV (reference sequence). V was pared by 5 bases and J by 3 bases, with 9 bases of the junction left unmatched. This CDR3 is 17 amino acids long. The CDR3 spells CASSQSLTSGGYNEQFF. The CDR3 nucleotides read TGTGCCAGCAGCCAGTCTCTAACTAGCGGGGGCTACAATGAGCAGTTCTTC. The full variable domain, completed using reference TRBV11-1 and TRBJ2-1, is EAEVAQSPRYKITEKSQAVAFWCDPISGHATLYWYRQILGQGPELLVQFQDESVVDDSQLPKDRFSAERLKGVDSTLKIQPAELGDSAMYLCASSQSLTSGGYNEQFFGPGTRLTVL.

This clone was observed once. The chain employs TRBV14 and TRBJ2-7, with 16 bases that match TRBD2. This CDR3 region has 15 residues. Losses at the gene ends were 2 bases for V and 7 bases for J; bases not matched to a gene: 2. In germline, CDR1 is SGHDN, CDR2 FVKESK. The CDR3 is CASSQPGLAGGEQYF. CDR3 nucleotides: TGTGCCAGCAGCCAACCGGGACTAGCGGGAGGGGAGCAGTACTTC.

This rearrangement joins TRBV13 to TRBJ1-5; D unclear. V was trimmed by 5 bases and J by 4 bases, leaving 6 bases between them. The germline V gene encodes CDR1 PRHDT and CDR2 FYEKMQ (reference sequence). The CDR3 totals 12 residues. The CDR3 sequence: CASSKRNQPQHF. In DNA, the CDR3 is TGTGCCAGCAGCAAGAGAAATCAGCCCCAGCATTTT.

The CDR3 region is CASSLLLAGGFGTDTQYF. The CDR3 coding sequence is TGTGCCAGCAGTCTCCTCCTAGCGGGGGGCTTCGGCACAGATACGCAGTATTTT. The V and J genes are TRBV28 and TRBJ2-3, with TRBD2 matching 11 bases. The CDR3 has 18 amino acids. Germline CDR1 MDHEN, CDR2 SYDVKM. The junction had 11 bases not matched to a gene; V was cut back by 5 bases and J by 1 base. Looking up the rest from reference TRBV28 and TRBJ2-3 gives the full variable domain: DVKVTQSSRYLVKRTGEKVFLECVQDMDHENMFWYRQDPGLGLRLIYFSYDVKMKEKGDIPEGYSVSREKKERFSLILESASTNQTSMYLCASSLLLAGGFGTDTQYFGPGTRLTVL.

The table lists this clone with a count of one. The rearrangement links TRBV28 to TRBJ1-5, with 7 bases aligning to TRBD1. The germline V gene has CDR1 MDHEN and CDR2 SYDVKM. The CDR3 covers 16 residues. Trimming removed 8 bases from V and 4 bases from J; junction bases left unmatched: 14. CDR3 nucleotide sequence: TGTGCCAGCGTGAACAGGGGAAGCCCCGTGAATCAGCCCCAGCATTTT. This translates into CASVNRGSPVNQPQHF.

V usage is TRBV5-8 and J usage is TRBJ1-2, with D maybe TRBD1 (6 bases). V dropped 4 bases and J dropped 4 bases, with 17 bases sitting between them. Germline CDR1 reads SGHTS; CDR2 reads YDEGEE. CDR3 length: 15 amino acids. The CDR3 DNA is TGTGCCAGCAGCATTCAGGGGAGGGGATCCTATGGCTACACCTTC. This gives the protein CASSIQGRGSYGYTF.

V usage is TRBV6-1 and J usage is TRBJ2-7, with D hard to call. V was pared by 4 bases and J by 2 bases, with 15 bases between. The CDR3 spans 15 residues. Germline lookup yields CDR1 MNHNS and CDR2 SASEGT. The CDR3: CASSVSERSTYEQYF. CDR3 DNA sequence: TGTGCCAGCAGTGTGAGTGAGAGGTCTACCTACGAGCAGTACTTC.